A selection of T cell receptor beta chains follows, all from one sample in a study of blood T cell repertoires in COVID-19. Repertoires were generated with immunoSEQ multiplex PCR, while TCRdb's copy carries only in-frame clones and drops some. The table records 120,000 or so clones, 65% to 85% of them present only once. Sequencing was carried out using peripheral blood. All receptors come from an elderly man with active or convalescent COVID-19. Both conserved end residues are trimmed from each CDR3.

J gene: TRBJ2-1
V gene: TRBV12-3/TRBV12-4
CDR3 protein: ASRSGYHEQF

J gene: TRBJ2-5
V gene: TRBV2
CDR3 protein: ASSEAGLAKLETQY

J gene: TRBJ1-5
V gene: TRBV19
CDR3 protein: ASSGQGAEPQH

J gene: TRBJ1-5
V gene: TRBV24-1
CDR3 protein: ATSVTGEGHQPQH

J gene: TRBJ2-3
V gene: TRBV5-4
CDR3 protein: ASSSKGALLADTQY

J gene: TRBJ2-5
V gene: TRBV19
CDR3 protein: ASSSTGQETQY

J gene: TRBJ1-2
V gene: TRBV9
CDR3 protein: ASSVTGGAPGGYT

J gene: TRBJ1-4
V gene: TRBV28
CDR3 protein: ASSLPGQANEKLF

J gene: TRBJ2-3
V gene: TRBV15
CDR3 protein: ATSRGNGGAEDTQY

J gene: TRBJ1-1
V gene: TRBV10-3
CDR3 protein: AISDDRLPEAF

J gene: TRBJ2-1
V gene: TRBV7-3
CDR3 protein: ASSLGTGNWEQF

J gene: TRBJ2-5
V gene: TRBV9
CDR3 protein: ASSVRAGETQY

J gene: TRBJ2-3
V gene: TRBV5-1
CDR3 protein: ASSLGLAGSTDTQY

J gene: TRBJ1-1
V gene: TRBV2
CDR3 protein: ASLDYRENTEAF

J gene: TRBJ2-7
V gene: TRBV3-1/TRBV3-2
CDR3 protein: ASSPTLLAGASYEQY

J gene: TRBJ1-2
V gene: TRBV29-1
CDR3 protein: SVLGGLPYGYT

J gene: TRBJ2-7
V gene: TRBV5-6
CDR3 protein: ASSDYGLANYEQY

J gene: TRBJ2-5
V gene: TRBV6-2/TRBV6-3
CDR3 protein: ASIPGAPLPETQY